This T cell receptor (beta chain) comes out of a study of blood T cell repertoires in COVID-19. TCRdb keeps only in-frame clones here, not all; method: immunoSEQ multiplex PCR. The sample lists some 100,000 clones; about 77% were seen once. This CDR3 contains 14 residues. CDR1 and CDR2 (germline): SGHRS, YFSETQ. V shed 3 bases and J 6 bases; nucleotides not matched to a gene: 6. This chain links TRBV5-1 with TRBJ1-1, with TRBD1 identical over 9 bases. The clonotype was recovered from a man aged 65 to 79 with active or convalescent COVID-19. Sequencing was performed on peripheral blood. CDR3 in DNA: TGCGCCAGCAGCTGGGGGGACAGGGCCCCTGAAGCTTTCTTT. Translation gives CASSWGDRAPEAFF.